Below, 4 T cell receptor beta chains from the same sample are listed, as sequenced in a study of shared clonotypes between healthy human individuals. Some clones are missing from TCRdb's copy, which holds only in-frame ones; the method was immunoSEQ multiplex PCR. The data contain about 600,000 clones, more than 95% of them singletons. Sequencing input: naive CD4+ T cells sorted from blood. Subset indicated: CD45RA+ positively selected. The source of these receptors is a woman under 40 in good health.

The chain combines TRBV6-1 with TRBJ2-7; D is undetermined. The germline V and J ends were trimmed by 5 bases and 2 bases, with 10 bases remaining between them. This CDR3 has 13 amino acids. Germline assignment: CDR1 MNHNS and CDR2 SASEGT. The CDR3, as DNA: TGTGCCAGCAGTCTCGCATCACCCTACGAGCAGTACTTC. Amino acid sequence: CASSLASPYEQYF.

This chain joins TRBV4-2 and TRBJ2-5; D is ambiguous. This CDR3 is built from 14 residues. V shed 1 base and J shed 1 base, with 7 bases lying between them. Germline V gene data show CDR1 as LGHNA and CDR2 as YNFKEQ. The CDR3 nucleotides are TGTGCCAGCAGCCAAGGGAACAGCCAAGAGACCCAGTACTTC. It translates to CASSQGNSQETQYF.

Written as DNA, the CDR3 is TGTGCCAGCAGTGGGTGGGAGATCCGCACAGATACGCAGTATTTT. Its protein is CASSGWEIRTDTQYF. This sequence joins TRBV2 and TRBJ2-3; possible D gene TRBD2, 5 bases. The germline gives CDR1 SNHLY, CDR2 FYNNEI. CDR3 length: 15 amino acids. V dropped 4 bases and J dropped 1 base, with 12 bases sitting between them.

The rearrangement joins TRBV28 to TRBJ1-2, with 7 bases that match TRBD1. The CDR3 has 14 amino acids. Unmatched junction bases numbered 8, after V lost 4 bases and J lost 6 bases. Per the germline V gene, CDR1 is MDHEN and CDR2 is SYDVKM. In DNA, the CDR3 is TGTGCCAGCAGTTCCGAAGGACAGGACCATGGCTACACCTTC. It yields the protein CASSSEGQDHGYTF.